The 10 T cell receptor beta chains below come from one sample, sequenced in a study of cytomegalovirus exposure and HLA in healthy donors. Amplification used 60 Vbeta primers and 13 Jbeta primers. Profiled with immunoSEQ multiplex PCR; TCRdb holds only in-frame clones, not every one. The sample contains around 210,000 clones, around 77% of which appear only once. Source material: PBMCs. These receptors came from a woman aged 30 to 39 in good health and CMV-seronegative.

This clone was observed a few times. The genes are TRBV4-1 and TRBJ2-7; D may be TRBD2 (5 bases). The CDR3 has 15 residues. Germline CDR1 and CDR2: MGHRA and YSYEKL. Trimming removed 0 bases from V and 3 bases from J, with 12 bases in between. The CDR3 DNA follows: TGCGCCAGCAGCCAAGAGGGCCTAGCTGGCTACGAGCAGTACTTC. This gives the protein CASSQEGLAGYEQYF.

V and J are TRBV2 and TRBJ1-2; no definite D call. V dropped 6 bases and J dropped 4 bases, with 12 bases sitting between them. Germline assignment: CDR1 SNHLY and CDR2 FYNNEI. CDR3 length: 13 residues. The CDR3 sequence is CASRSDGSYGYTF. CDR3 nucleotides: TGTGCCAGCAGAAGCGACGGCAGCTATGGCTACACCTTC. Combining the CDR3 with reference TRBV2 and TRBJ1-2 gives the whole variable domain EPEVTQTPSHQVTQMGQEVILRCVPISNHLYFYWYRQILGQKVEFLVSFYNNEISEKSEIFDDQFSVERPDGSNFTLKIRSTKLEDSAMYFCASRSDGSYGYTFGSGTRLTVV.

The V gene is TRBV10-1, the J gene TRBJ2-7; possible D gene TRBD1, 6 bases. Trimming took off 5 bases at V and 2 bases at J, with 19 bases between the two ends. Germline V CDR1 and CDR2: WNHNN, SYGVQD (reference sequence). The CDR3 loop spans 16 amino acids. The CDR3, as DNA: TGCGCCAGCAGTCGACCGAGGACAGAGGGCCCCTACGAGCAGTACTTC. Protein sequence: CASSRPRTEGPYEQYF.

CDR3 amino acids: CASSFGSSYNEQFF. Written as DNA, the CDR3 is TGTGCCAGCAGCTTCGGGAGCTCCTACAATGAGCAGTTCTTC. V usage is TRBV5-6 and J usage is TRBJ2-1, with a possible D match to TRBD2 (6 bases). The CDR3 runs 14 residues. CDR1 SGHDT and CDR2 YYEEEE come from the germline V gene. V lost 2 bases, J lost 0 bases, and 6 bases lay in between.

The CDR3 reads CASSQGDRDTGELFF. CDR3 nucleotide sequence: TGCGCCAGCAGCCAGGGGGACAGGGACACCGGGGAGCTGTTTTTT. V is TRBV4-1 and J is TRBJ2-2; 9 nucleotides align to TRBD1. This CDR3 comprises 15 residues. The trim removed 3 bases at V and 3 bases at J, leaving 2 bases unmatched. Per germline, CDR1 MGHRA and CDR2 YSYEKL.

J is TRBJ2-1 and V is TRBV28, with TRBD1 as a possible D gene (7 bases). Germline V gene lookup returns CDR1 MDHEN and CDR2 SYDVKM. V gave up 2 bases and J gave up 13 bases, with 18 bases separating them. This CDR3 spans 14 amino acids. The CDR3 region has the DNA TGTGCCAGCAGTTTAGAGGGGGCGCTAGCGCGTCAGTTCTTC. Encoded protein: CASSLEGALARQFF.

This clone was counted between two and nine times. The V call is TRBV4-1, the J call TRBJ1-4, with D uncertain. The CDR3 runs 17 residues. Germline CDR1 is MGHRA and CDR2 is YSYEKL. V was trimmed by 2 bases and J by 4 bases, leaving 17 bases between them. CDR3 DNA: TGCGCCAGCAGCCAAAGCCCCACAGCAGAACTTAATGAAAAACTGTTTTTT. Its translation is CASSQSPTAELNEKLFF.

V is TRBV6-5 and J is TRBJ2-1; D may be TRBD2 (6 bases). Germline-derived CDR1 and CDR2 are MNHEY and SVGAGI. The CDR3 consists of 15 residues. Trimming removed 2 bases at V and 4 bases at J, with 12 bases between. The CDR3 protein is CASSYGGTEYNEQFF. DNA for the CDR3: TGTGCCAGCAGTTACGGGGGGACGGAATACAATGAGCAGTTCTTC.

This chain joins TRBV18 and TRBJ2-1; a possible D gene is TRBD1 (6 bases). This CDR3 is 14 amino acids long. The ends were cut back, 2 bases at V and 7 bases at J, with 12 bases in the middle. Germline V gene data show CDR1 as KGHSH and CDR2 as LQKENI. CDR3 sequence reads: CASSPSNTGNEQFF. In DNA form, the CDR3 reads TGTGCCAGCTCACCATCCAATACAGGGAATGAGCAGTTCTTC.

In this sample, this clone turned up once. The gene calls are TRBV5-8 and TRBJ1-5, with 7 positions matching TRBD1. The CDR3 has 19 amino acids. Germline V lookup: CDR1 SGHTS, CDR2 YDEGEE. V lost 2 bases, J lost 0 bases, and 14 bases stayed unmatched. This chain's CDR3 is CASSLVSGGGFYSNQPQHF. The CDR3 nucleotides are TGTGCCAGCAGCTTAGTTTCCGGAGGGGGCTTTTATAGCAATCAGCCCCAGCATTTT.